The 10 T cell receptor beta chains reported below all come from one sample, sequenced in a study of blood T cell repertoires in COVID-19. TCRdb's table, derived via immunoSEQ multiplex PCR, lists solely in-frame clones and lacks some. The sample includes approximately 500,000 clones, less than 90% of them seen just once. The specimen was peripheral blood. The receptors were gathered from a woman in her forties or fifties with COVID-19, enrolled during active disease.

V is TRBV30 and J is TRBJ2-6; perhaps TRBD2 as D (6 bases). The CDR3 is 17 residues long. From germline, CDR1 is GTSNPN and CDR2 SVGIG (reference sequence). V was clipped by 5 bases and J by 1 base, with 18 bases between them. The CDR3 DNA reads TGTGCCTGGGCAAGGGACTTCCAGCATTCTGGGGCCAACGTCCTGACTTTC. This encodes CAWARDFQHSGANVLTF.

Only a few counts were recorded for this clone. The J gene is TRBJ1-1, the V gene TRBV2; perhaps TRBD1 as D (6 bases). Trimming removed 5 bases at V and 1 base at J, with 11 bases between. This CDR3 contains 14 residues. CDR1 is SNHLY and CDR2 is FYNNEI in the germline V gene. In nucleotides, the CDR3 is TGTGCCAGCAGTCTCTACAGGGAGAACACTGAAGCTTTCTTT. Its protein is CASSLYRENTEAFF.

The CDR3 here is CASSYQYEQYF. The CDR3 nucleotides are TGTGCCAGCAGTTACCAGTACGAGCAGTACTTC. The chain links TRBV6-5 to TRBJ2-7, with D unresolved. The germline V gene encodes CDR1 MNHEY and CDR2 SVGAGI. Trimming took off 2 bases at V and 4 bases at J, with 3 bases between the two ends. The CDR3 is 11 amino acids.

This clone was counted once. This chain links TRBV10-2 with TRBJ2-3, with TRBD1 matching over 7 bases. The CDR3 length is 15 residues. V shed 8 bases, J shed 2 bases, and the junction held 10 bases outside the gene matches. Germline V gene data show CDR1 as WSHSY and CDR2 as SAAADI. The CDR3 DNA reads TGCGCCAGCCTTCGACAGGGTGGATACACAGATACGCAGTATTTT. This codes for CASLRQGGYTDTQYF.

The gene calls are TRBV5-4 and TRBJ2-6; D unresolved. The CDR3 is 16 amino acids. V was shortened by 1 base and J by 0 bases, with 8 bases between the two germline ends. From germline, CDR1 is SGHNT and CDR2 YYREEE (reference sequence). Written as DNA, the CDR3 is TGTGCCAGCAGCTTGAAGCTATACTCTGGGGCCAACGTCCTGACTTTC. Translated: CASSLKLYSGANVLTF.

This chain uses TRBV2 with TRBJ1-2; 7 nucleotides match TRBD1. CDR1 and CDR2 from the germline V gene are SNHLY and FYNNEI. J lost 0 bases, V lost 11 bases, and 6 bases had no gene match. The CDR3 sequence is 13 residues long. The CDR3 protein is CAASTGANYGYTF. The CDR3 nucleotides read TGTGCCGCCAGTACAGGGGCTAACTATGGCTACACCTTC.

This chain links TRBV6-5 with TRBJ2-1; 8 bases map to TRBD1. The V gene end was trimmed by 11 bases and the J gene end by 8 bases; junction bases not matched to a gene: 8. CDR1 is MNHEY and CDR2 is SVGAGI in the germline V gene. The CDR3 totals 12 residues. DNA of the CDR3: TGTGCCGCCCAGGGGGCGATGGATGAGCAGTTCTTC. This translates into CAAQGAMDEQFF.

V and J are TRBV7-3 and TRBJ1-1; D not certain. There are 13 residues in the CDR3. V gave up 2 bases and J gave up 6 bases, with 10 bases separating them. Germline V gene data show CDR1 as SGHTA and CDR2 as FQGTGA. CDR3 sequence reads: CASSLGSDAEAFF. The CDR3 bases are TGTGCCAGCAGCTTAGGGAGTGACGCTGAAGCTTTCTTT.

The genes are TRBV18 and TRBJ1-1; 7 bases map to TRBD1. Germline V CDR1 and CDR2: KGHSH, LQKENI. This CDR3 has 13 amino acids. Unmatched junction bases numbered 5, after V lost 6 bases and J lost 4 bases. The CDR3 is CASSLGDSTEAFF. CDR3 sequence (DNA): TGTGCCAGCTCCCTAGGGGACAGCACTGAAGCTTTCTTT. The complete variable domain, with remaining parts taken from reference TRBV18 and TRBJ1-1, reads NAGVMQNPRHLVRRRGQEARLRCSPMKGHSHVYWYRQLPEEGLKFMVYLQKENIIDESGMPKERFSAEFPKEGPSILRIQQVVRGDSAAYFCASSLGDSTEAFFGQGTRLTVV.

The chain is built from TRBV6-1 and TRBJ1-4, with D perhaps matching TRBD1 (6 bases). V was shortened by 0 bases and J by 7 bases, with 15 bases between the two germline ends. Germline CDR1 is MNHNS and CDR2 is SASEGT. The CDR3 loop spans 16 amino acids. This CDR3 is CASSEAGGRTGEKLFF. For the CDR3, the DNA is TGTGCCAGCAGTGAAGCGGGGGGGCGGACGGGTGAAAAACTGTTTTTT.